In its sample, the clone carrying this T cell receptor beta chain was seen a few times. Participants reported their clinical history, and cohort assignment relied on those reports. Germline V CDR1 and CDR2: MNHNS, SASEGT. The CDR3 runs 15 residues. V lost 4 bases, J lost 7 bases, and 8 bases stayed unmatched. The data are from a study of blood T cell repertoires in COVID-19. Study-wide background: The study drew acute and convalescent COVID-19 samples from the United States, Italy and Spain. T cells, B-cell-depleted T cells, or PBMCs provided the cDNA or gDNA that served as material.

Original processing notes: Amplification of reference gene primers provided the estimated nucleated cell counts. TCRdb's copy holds only in-frame clones and misses some; the assay was immunoSEQ multiplex PCR. V and J calls and clone size are copied from that table; D and trimming were computed from the DNA. The table shows some 190,000 clones, with about 84% occurring only once. Sequencing was performed on PBMCs or T cells enriched from blood (not recorded which). The source is a man in his thirties or forties with acute COVID-19. The chain uses TRBV6-1 and TRBJ1-3; TRBD1 matches 9 bases. The CDR3 loop reads CASSVAGQGSNTIYF. The CDR3 nucleotides are TGTGCCAGCAGTGTAGCGGGACAGGGCTCTAACACCATATATTTT.